The 6 T cell receptor beta chains listed next were all sequenced from one sample in a study of response to subunit inactivated influenza vaccine. In TCRdb, the RT-PCR reads were re-called with MiXCR into one record per CDR3 protein. The sample holds just under 550,000 distinct CDR3 sequences; around 21% are singletons and the top ten take 2.8%. These data also featured in a second study, about T cells expressing NK-cell markers. That study reports: Libraries used 5'RACE template switching adding universal primer site and UMIs.

The specimen was CD4+ T cells sorted from PBMCs, collected roughly 13 days after vaccination. These receptors came from a man aged 50-59 years who received an inactivated influenza vaccine.

The J gene is TRBJ2-5, the V gene TRBV12-3 or TRBV12-4; 9 bases agree with TRBD2. V was clipped by 5 bases and J by 1 base; unmatched bases: 5. The length of the CDR3 is 15 residues. The CDR3 loop reads CASSPSGAIQETQYF. Written as DNA, the CDR3 is TGTGCCAGCAGTCCTAGCGGGGCGATCCAAGAGACCCAGTACTTC.

The J gene is TRBJ1-5, the V gene TRBV27; unclear D gene. Looked up from germline, CDR1 is MNHEY and CDR2 is SMNVEV (reference sequence). V was shortened by 4 bases and J by 4 bases, with 8 bases between the two germline ends. CDR3 length equals 13 residues. Written as DNA, the CDR3 is TGTGCCAGCAGTTCTGAGTATAATCAGCCCCAGCATTTT. This gives the protein CASSSEYNQPQHF.

This clonotype was counted a few times. The chain recombines TRBV5-1 with TRBJ2-2; D not certain. Trimming took 1 base from V and 3 from J, leaving 7 bases between them. CDR3 length: 14 residues. Germline CDR1 and CDR2: SGHRS and YFSETQ. In nucleotides, the CDR3 is TGCGCCAGCAGCTTGCGGCTTTACACCGGGGAGCTGTTTTTT. It is translated as CASSLRLYTGELFF.

This clonotype was seen only a few times. The chain uses TRBV7-3 and TRBJ2-5, with D perhaps TRBD1 (6 bases). Trimming removed 4 bases at V and 3 bases at J, with 12 bases between. The CDR3 sequence is 14 residues long. Germline V lookup: CDR1 SGHTA, CDR2 FQGTGA. CDR3 residues: CASSSTGTKETQYF. The CDR3 DNA follows: TGTGCCAGCAGCTCCACCGGGACAAAAGAGACCCAGTACTTC.

The V and J genes are TRBV29-1 and TRBJ1-1, with a possible D match to TRBD1 (5 bases). From germline, CDR1 is SQVTM and CDR2 ANQGSEA. V lost 7 bases to trimming and J lost 1 base, with 13 bases between them. The CDR3 totals 13 residues. CDR3 coding DNA: TGCAGCGCCTCTCCGACAGAGAACACTGAAGCTTTCTTT. Amino acids: CSASPTENTEAFF.

CDR3 sequence (DNA): TGTGCCAGCAGCTTAGGGGACAGGGCGAAGAATTCACCCCTCCACTTT. Amino acid sequence: CASSLGDRAKNSPLHF. J is TRBJ1-6 and V is TRBV5-6; TRBD1 matches 9 bases. The CDR3 is 16 residues long. Germline CDR1 reads SGHDT; CDR2 reads YYEEEE. The V segment lost 2 bases and the J segment 7 bases; nucleotides outside the gene matches: 7.